This T cell receptor (beta chain) stems from a study of T-cell reconstitution after alpha-beta-depleted transplantation in children. CDR3 length: 14 amino acids. Germline V gene sequence: CDR1 MNHEY, CDR2 SVGAGI. Trimming removed 1 base from V and 9 bases from J; junction bases left unmatched: 4. A library of TCRbeta sequences, prepared with unique molecular identifiers, was generated. From the PCR reads, TCRdb called clonotypes with MiXCR, one entry per CDR3 protein. This table has approximately 510,000 distinct CDR3 sequences, approximately 20% appearing once. This clonotype showed up just a few times.

The TCR sequence derives from a human donor who donated a stem cell graft to a child with acute lymphoblastic leukemia. The J gene is TRBJ2-1, the V gene TRBV6-5; 9 bases map to TRBD2. This material consisted of PBMCs from the stem cell graft donor, taken from the stem cell graft. The CDR3 protein is CASSYLAGAVEQFF. CDR3 nucleotide sequence: TGTGCCAGCAGTTACTTAGCGGGAGCGGTTGAGCAGTTCTTC.